One and the same sample provided the 5 T cell receptor beta chains below, sequenced in a study of T-cell reconstitution after alpha-beta-depleted transplantation in children. Molecular barcoding with unique molecular identifiers was used for the TCRbeta library. TCRdb itself ran the PCR reads through MiXCR, one entry per CDR3 protein. Altogether 600,000 to 700,000 distinct CDR3 sequences are present, around a sixth being singletons, with the ten largest covering 0.85% to 1.3%. The specimen was PBMCs from the stem cell graft donor, collected from the stem cell graft. The source of these receptors is a human donor who donated a stem cell graft to a child with acute myeloid leukemia.

Here the CDR3 DNA reads TGCGCCAGCAGCGCTACTCGGACAGGGGGAAGGTCTGGGGCCAACGTCCTGACTTTC. This encodes CASSATRTGGRSGANVLTF. This chain links TRBV5-1 with TRBJ2-6; 10 nucleotides match TRBD1. Germline CDR1 reads SGHRS; CDR2 reads YFSETQ. V dropped 4 bases and J dropped 1; count of bases not matched to a gene: 11. The CDR3 extends over 19 amino acids.

Ten or more counts support this clonotype. V is TRBV20-1 and J is TRBJ1-4; possibly TRBD1 for D (5 bases). The CDR3 loop spans 15 amino acids. Germline loops: CDR1 DFQATT, CDR2 SNEGSKA (reference sequence). Trimming took 7 bases from V and 4 from J, leaving 19 bases between them. DNA for the CDR3: TGCAGTGTACTAGAGTTAAGACAGCGTAATGAAAAACTGTTTTTT. Protein: CSVLELRQRNEKLFF.

This clonotype has a count of ten or more. The chain combines TRBV20-1 with TRBJ1-1; 7 nucleotides agree with TRBD1. Trimming took 0 bases from V and 3 from J; bases not matched to a gene: 10. CDR1 DFQATT and CDR2 SNEGSKA come from the germline V gene (reference sequence). The CDR3 has 16 residues. The CDR3 DNA reads as TGCAGTGCTAGAGATGAGGGGGCGAATTTGTACACTGAAGCTTTCTTT. This sequence encodes CSARDEGANLYTEAFF.

This clonotype was detected many times. The V and J genes are TRBV7-2 and TRBJ2-5; 14 bases match TRBD2. The germline V gene encodes CDR1 SGHTA and CDR2 FQGNSA. J gave up 2 bases and V 5 bases, and 7 bases lay outside the gene matches. The CDR3 has 17 amino acids. DNA of the CDR3: TGTGCCAGCAGCCGCGGACTAGCGGGGGGACCACAAGAGACCCAGTACTTC. Amino acid sequence: CASSRGLAGGPQETQYF.

This sequence joins TRBV20-1 and TRBJ1-2; the D gene is possibly TRBD1 (6 bases). This CDR3 is 18 amino acids long. Trimming shortened V by 5 bases and J by 3 bases, and 28 bases separated the two germline ends. The germline gives CDR1 DFQATT, CDR2 SNEGSKA (reference sequence). CDR3 amino acids: CSAELRDTRITDDYGYTF. CDR3 coding DNA: TGCAGTGCTGAACTCCGGGACACAAGGATTACCGACGACTATGGCTACACCTTC.